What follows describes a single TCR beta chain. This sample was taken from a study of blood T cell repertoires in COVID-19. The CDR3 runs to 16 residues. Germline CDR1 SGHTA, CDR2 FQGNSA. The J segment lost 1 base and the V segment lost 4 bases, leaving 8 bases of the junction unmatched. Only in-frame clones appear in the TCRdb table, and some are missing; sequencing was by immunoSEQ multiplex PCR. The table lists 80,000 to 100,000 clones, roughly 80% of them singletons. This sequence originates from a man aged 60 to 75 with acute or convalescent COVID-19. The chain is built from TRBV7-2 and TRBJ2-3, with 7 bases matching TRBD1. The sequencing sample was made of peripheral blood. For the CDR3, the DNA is TGTGCCAGCAGCTCCCGACAGGGTTGGGGCACAGATACGCAGTATTTT. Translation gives CASSSRQGWGTDTQYF.